Shown below are 10 T cell receptor beta chains from a single sample sequenced in a study of T cell changes during pregnancy in multiple sclerosis. Here immunoSEQ multiplex PCR was the method, and the copy in TCRdb shows in-frame clones only, minus some. The sample records some 100,000 clones, approximately 94% being singletons. This specimen consisted of peripheral blood, obtained before pregnancy. Receptors were obtained from a female donor with multiple sclerosis, enrolled in a pregnancy study.

The chain combines TRBV29-1 with TRBJ2-2, with 7 bases fitting TRBD1. Germline V gene data show CDR1 as SQVTM and CDR2 as ANQGSEA. V was clipped by 4 bases and J by 0 bases; unmatched bases: 8. The CDR3 contains 16 residues. The CDR3 protein is CSVVKGATSNTGELFF. The CDR3 region has the DNA TGCAGCGTTGTAAAGGGGGCCACATCGAACACCGGGGAGCTGTTTTTT.

The chain combines TRBV4-2 with TRBJ2-5; TRBD2 aligns across 10 bases. This CDR3 comprises 17 residues. Trimming removed 0 bases from V and 3 bases from J; junction bases left unmatched: 7. From germline, CDR1 is LGHNA and CDR2 YNFKEQ. Written as DNA, the CDR3 is TGTGCCAGCAGCCAAGACCTTGAGCGGGAGGGGGAAGAGACCCAGTACTTC. It yields the protein CASSQDLEREGEETQYF.

The V and J genes are TRBV11-3 and TRBJ1-1; no reliable D call. CDR1 is SGHNT, CDR2 YENEEA, per germline. Trimming took off 3 bases at V and 3 bases at J, with 5 bases between the two ends. CDR3 length: 12 residues. CDR3 nucleotides: TGTGCCAGCAGCTTGAGGGACACTGAAGCTTTCTTT. This gives the protein CASSLRDTEAFF.

The chain couples TRBV29-1 to TRBJ2-7; 8 bases are a match to TRBD1. Trimming cost V 1 base and J 3 bases; bases outside gene matches: 5. The CDR3 covers 14 residues. Germline assignment: CDR1 SQVTM and CDR2 ANQGSEA. For the CDR3, the DNA is TGCAGCGTTGAAGGGCAGGGGGCAGGCTACGAGCAGTACTTC. Translating it yields CSVEGQGAGYEQYF.

The chain joins TRBV9 to TRBJ1-2; D gene unclear. Germline CDR1 reads SGDLS; CDR2 reads YYNGEE. The germline V and J ends were trimmed by 0 bases and 8 bases, with 23 bases remaining between them. CDR3 length: 17 residues. The CDR3 loop reads CASSVEAAGPGLGGYTF. Here the CDR3 DNA reads TGTGCCAGCAGCGTAGAGGCGGCGGGCCCGGGGTTAGGAGGCTACACCTTC.

This clone was counted once. The chain has TRBV5-1 and TRBJ1-1; 7 positions match TRBD1. Germline V lookup: CDR1 SGHRS, CDR2 YFSETQ. The CDR3 totals 15 residues. The ends lost 5 bases at V and 4 bases at J; junction bases unmatched: 11. This chain's CDR3 is CASSLSTTGATEAFF. The CDR3, as DNA: TGCGCCAGCAGTCTCTCTACAACAGGGGCCACTGAAGCTTTCTTT.

The V call is TRBV19, the J call TRBJ2-2, with 7 bases lining up with TRBD2. V was clipped by 8 bases and J by 5 bases; unmatched bases: 8. The germline V gene has CDR1 LNHDA and CDR2 SQIVND (reference sequence). CDR3 size: 14 residues. The CDR3 DNA reads TGTGCCAGTCGGGCGGGAGCGGGGACCGGGGAGCTGTTTTTT. Its translation is CASRAGAGTGELFF.

The rearrangement links TRBV30 to TRBJ1-1; D is uncertain. The germline V gene encodes CDR1 GTSNPN and CDR2 SVGIG (reference sequence). The CDR3 is 14 amino acids. V shed 0 bases and J shed 1 base, with 9 bases lying between them. This CDR3 reads CAWSVFGSNTEAFF. The CDR3 DNA is TGTGCCTGGAGTGTTTTCGGGTCGAACACTGAAGCTTTCTTT.

The chain is built from TRBV30 and TRBJ2-6, with 9 bases that match TRBD1. CDR1 GTSNPN and CDR2 SVGIG come from the germline V gene (reference sequence). The trim removed 2 bases at V and 0 bases at J, leaving 5 bases unmatched. The CDR3 sequence is 17 residues long. CDR3 region: CAWSRDRVSSGANVLTF. In nucleotides, the CDR3 is TGTGCCTGGAGTCGGGACAGGGTTAGCTCTGGGGCCAACGTCCTGACTTTC.

This clone has only one observation. V is TRBV27 and J is TRBJ2-1; D gene ambiguous. In germline, CDR1 is MNHEY, CDR2 SMNVEV (reference sequence). V dropped 7 bases and J dropped 7 bases, with 8 bases sitting between them. The CDR3 loop spans 11 amino acids. The CDR3: CASIFGNEQFF. DNA of the CDR3: TGTGCCAGCATCTTCGGGAATGAGCAGTTCTTC.